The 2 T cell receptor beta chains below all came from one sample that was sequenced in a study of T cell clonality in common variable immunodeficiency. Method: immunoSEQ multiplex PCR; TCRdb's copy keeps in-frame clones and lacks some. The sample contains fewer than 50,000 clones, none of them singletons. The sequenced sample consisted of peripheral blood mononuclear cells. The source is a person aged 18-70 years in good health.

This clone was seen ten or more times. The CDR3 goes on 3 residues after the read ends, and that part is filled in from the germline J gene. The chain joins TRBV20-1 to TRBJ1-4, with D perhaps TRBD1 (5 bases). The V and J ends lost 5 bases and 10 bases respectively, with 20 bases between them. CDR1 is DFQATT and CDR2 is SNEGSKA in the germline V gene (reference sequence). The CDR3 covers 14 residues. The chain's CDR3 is CSASLQGGLGKLFF. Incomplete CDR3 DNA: TGCAGTGCTTCACTCCAGGGTGGGCTTGGAAAA.

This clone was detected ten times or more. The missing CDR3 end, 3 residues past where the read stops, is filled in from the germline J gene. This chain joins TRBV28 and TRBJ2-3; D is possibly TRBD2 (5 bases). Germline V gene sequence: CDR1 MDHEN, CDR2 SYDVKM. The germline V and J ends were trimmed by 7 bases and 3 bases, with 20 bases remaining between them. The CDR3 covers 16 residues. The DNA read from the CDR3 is TGTGCCAGCAAATCGGGGTCGCGTCCTGCTACAGATACG. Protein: CASKSGSRPATDT. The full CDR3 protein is CASKSGSRPATDTQYF. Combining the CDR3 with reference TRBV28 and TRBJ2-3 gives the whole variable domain DVKVTQSSRYLVKRTGEKVFLECVQDMDHENMFWYRQDPGLGLRLIYFSYDVKMKEKGDIPEGYSVSREKKERFSLILESASTNQTSMYLCASKSGSRPATDTQYFGPGTRLTVL.